This TCR beta chain was identified during a study of vaccination and CD4 T cells after COVID-19. Study summary: Overlapping SARS-CoV-2, HCoV-NL63, HCoV-OC43 and HCoV-229E spike peptides were used to stimulate cells.

As to this clonotype: Antigen specificity is unknown.

Treatment in this sample: roughly 10-day PBMC culture with coronavirus spike peptide pools or control peptides (ViraFEST assay). Following culture for approximately ten days, CD4+ T cells were isolated by negative selection. The CDR3 spans 13 residues. The J segment lost 8 bases and the V segment lost 5 bases, leaving 5 bases of the junction unmatched. Germline V gives CDR1 MNHNS, CDR2 SASEGT. The Oncomine TCR Beta short-read assay was applied to DNA of cultured CD4+ T cells. TCRdb recomputed calls from the PCR reads with MiXCR, one row per CDR3 protein. The repertoire holds about 13,000 distinct CDR3 sequences, with roughly two fifths as singletons.

This chain links TRBV6-1 with TRBJ1-1, with TRBD1 matching 10 bases. The receptor's source is a human donor who had recovered from COVID-19. The sample here was CD4+ T cells from blood, cultured in vitro, taken after SARS-CoV-2 vaccination. The CDR3 loop reads CASSTTGGKEAFF. Written as DNA, the CDR3 is TGTGCCAGCAGTACGACAGGGGGCAAAGAAGCTTTCTTT.